Shown below are 11 T cell receptor beta chains from a single sample sequenced in a study of shared clonotypes between healthy human individuals. The protocol was immunoSEQ multiplex PCR, while the TCRdb copy is restricted to in-frame clones and leaves out a portion. The table lists 2 million to 2.5 million clones, approximately 93% of them singletons, with roughly 0.36% in the top ten. The sequenced sample was naive CD4+ T cells from PBMCs. Subset reported: CD45RA+ positively selected. These TCRs come from a man between 18 and 29 years old in good health. Some clones in this sample may be carry-over from other donors' samples.

The chain joins TRBV7-3 to TRBJ2-2, with a weak D call TRBD1 (6 bases). The CDR3 length is 16 residues. Germline CDR1 and CDR2: SGHTA and FQGTGA. Trimming pared 5 bases from V and 0 bases from J, leaving 13 bases between. In DNA form, the CDR3 reads TGTGCCAGCAGCGCACAGGGACCCGCGAACACCGGGGAGCTGTTTTTT. Translated, it gives CASSAQGPANTGELFF.

The chain carries TRBV2 and TRBJ2-7, with a tentative D call TRBD1 (5 bases). Germline loops: CDR1 SNHLY, CDR2 FYNNEI. The V gene lost 6 bases and the J gene lost 2 bases, with 11 bases spanning the gap. The CDR3 covers 13 residues. CDR3 sequence reads: CASRQVGPYEQYF. CDR3 DNA: TGTGCCAGCAGACAGGTCGGCCCCTACGAGCAGTACTTC.

The genes are TRBV29-1 and TRBJ1-1; 7 bases line up with TRBD1. V gave up 5 bases and J gave up 2 bases; unmatched junction bases: 8. CDR1 and CDR2 from the germline V gene are SQVTM and ANQGSEA. The CDR3 loop spans 14 amino acids. CDR3 nucleotides: TGCAGCGTTAAACGTACAGGGGCCAACACTGAAGCTTTCTTT. This codes for CSVKRTGANTEAFF.

This clone was detected a few times. The chain uses TRBV7-2 and TRBJ2-7; TRBD1 matches 8 bases. Germline V gene sequence: CDR1 SGHTA, CDR2 FQGNSA. J was trimmed by 4 bases and V by 3 bases; bases with no gene match: 8. The CDR3 totals 15 residues. As DNA, the CDR3 is TGTGCCAGCAGCTTCGACAGGGGTCCATGGTACGAGCAGTACTTC. Protein product: CASSFDRGPWYEQYF.

Concerning this clone: Compared with germline, one end of the junction differs, possibly owing to a read error. The chain recombines TRBV6-1 with TRBJ2-7; 7 nucleotides line up with TRBD1. Germline lookup yields CDR1 MNHNS and CDR2 SASEGT. The CDR3 consists of 14 residues. The CDR3 loop reads CASRERQGAYEQYF. In nucleotides, the CDR3 is TGTGCCAGCCGTGAGAGGCAGGGGGCCTACGAGCAGTACTTC.

V gene TRBV14 combines with J gene TRBJ1-1, with a possible D match to TRBD1 (5 bases). With 1 base removed from V and 8 bases from J, the gap between germline ends came to 17 bases. Germline V CDR1 and CDR2: SGHDN, FVKESK. This CDR3 is built from 15 residues. CDR3 DNA sequence: TGTGCCAGCAGCCAAGTATCATTTAGGGGTACCGAAGCTTTCTTT. It is translated as CASSQVSFRGTEAFF.

The rearrangement links TRBV5-1 to TRBJ2-1; 9 bases line up with TRBD2. The CDR3 loop spans 17 amino acids. The trim removed 1 base at V and 8 bases at J, leaving 13 bases unmatched. Germline CDR1 SGHRS, CDR2 YFSETQ. CDR3 bases: TGCGCCAGCAGCTTGTTCTTCGCGGGAGGGAACATTCATGAGCAGTTCTTC. Its translation: CASSLFFAGGNIHEQFF.

This clone was counted a few times. This chain connects TRBV10-3 to TRBJ1-5, with TRBD1 identical over 8 bases. V trimming: 4 bases; J trimming: 6 bases; junction bases outside the gene matches: 2. The germline CDR1 and CDR2 sequences are ENHRY and SYGVKD. There are 13 residues in the CDR3. The CDR3 protein is CAISGTGTQPQHF. CDR3 DNA sequence: TGTGCCATCAGTGGGACAGGGACTCAGCCCCAGCATTTT.

The chain combines TRBV9 with TRBJ1-2; possible D gene TRBD1, 5 bases. Per germline, CDR1 SGDLS and CDR2 YYNGEE. This CDR3 is 13 amino acids long. With 2 bases removed from V and 4 bases from J, the gap between germline ends came to 9 bases. The CDR3 protein is CASSVGQSYGYTF. As DNA, the CDR3 is TGTGCCAGCAGCGTGGGGCAGAGCTATGGCTACACCTTC.

The table lists this clone with a count of one. The V and J genes are TRBV10-3 and TRBJ2-3, with 10 bases aligning to TRBD2. The CDR3 spans 15 residues. CDR1 and CDR2 from the germline V gene are ENHRY and SYGVKD. After removal of 10 bases from V and 5 bases from J, the junction contained 12 bases not matched to a gene. Here the CDR3 reads CATSLGVAGGDTQYF. The CDR3 DNA follows: TGTGCCACTTCACTTGGGGTAGCGGGAGGAGATACGCAGTATTTT.

The chain uses TRBV4-1 and TRBJ2-7; 11 bases agree with TRBD1. The J segment lost 4 bases and the V segment lost 3 bases, leaving 14 bases of the junction unmatched. The CDR3 length is 18 residues. Germline CDR1 and CDR2: MGHRA and YSYEKL. For the CDR3, the DNA is TGCGCCAGCAGCCACCCCACTCCGGGACAGGGGGGCGTGTACGAGCAGTACTTC. Translation gives CASSHPTPGQGGVYEQYF.